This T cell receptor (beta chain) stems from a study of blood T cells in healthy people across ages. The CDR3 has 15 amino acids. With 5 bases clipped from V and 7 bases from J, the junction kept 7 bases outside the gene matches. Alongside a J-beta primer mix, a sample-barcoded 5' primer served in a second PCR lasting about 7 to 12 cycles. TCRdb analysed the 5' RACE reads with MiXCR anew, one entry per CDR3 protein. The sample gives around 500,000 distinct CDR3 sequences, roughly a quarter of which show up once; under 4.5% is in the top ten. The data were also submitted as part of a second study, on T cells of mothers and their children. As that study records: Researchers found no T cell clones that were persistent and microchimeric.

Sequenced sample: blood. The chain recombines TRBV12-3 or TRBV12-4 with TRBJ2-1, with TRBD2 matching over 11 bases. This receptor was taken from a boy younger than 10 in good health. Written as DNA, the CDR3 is TGTGCCAGCAGTCCTAGCGGGAGGTGGAGAAATGAGCAGTTCTTC. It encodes CASSPSGRWRNEQFF.